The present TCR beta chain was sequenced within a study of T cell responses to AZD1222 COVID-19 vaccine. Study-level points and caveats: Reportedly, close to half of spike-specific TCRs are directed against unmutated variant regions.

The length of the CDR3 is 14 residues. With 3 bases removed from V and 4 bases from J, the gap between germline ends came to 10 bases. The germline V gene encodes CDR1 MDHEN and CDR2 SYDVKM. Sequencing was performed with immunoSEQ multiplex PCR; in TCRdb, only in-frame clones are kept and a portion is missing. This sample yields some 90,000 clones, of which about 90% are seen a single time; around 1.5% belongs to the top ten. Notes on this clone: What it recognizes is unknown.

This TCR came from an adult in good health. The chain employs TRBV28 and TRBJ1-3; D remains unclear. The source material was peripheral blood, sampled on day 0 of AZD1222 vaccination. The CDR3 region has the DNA TGTGCCAGCAGTTTCCCTGGTACCGGAAACACCATATATTTT. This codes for CASSFPGTGNTIYF.